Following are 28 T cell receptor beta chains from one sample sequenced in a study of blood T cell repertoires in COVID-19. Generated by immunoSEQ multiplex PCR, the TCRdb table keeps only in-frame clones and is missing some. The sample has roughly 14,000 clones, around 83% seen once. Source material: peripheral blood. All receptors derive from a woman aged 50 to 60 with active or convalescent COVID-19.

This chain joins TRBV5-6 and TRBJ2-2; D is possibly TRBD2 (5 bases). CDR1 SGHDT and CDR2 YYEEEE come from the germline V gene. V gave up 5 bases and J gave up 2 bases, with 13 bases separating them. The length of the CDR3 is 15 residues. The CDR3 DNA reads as TGTGCCAGCAGGATGGGGAGAGCCAACACCGGGGAGCTGTTTTTT. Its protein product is CASRMGRANTGELFF. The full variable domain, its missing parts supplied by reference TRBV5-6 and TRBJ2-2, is DAGVTQSPTHLIKTRGQQVTLRCSPKSGHDTVSWYQQALGQGPQFIFQYYEEEERQRGNFPDRFSGHQFPNYSSELNVNALLLGDSALYLCASRMGRANTGELFFGEGSRLTVL.

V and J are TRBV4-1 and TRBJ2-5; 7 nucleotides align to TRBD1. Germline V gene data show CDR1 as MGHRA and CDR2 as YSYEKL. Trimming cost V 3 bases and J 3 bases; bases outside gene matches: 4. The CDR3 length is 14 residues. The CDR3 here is CASSHIQGEETQYF. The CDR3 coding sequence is TGCGCCAGCAGCCATATCCAGGGGGAAGAGACCCAGTACTTC.

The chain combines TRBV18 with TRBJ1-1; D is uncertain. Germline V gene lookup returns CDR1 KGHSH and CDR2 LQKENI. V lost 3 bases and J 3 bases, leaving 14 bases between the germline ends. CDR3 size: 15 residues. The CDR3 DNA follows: TGTGCCAGCTCACCGAGGAGGGCCCTAGACACTGAAGCTTTCTTT. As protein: CASSPRRALDTEAFF.

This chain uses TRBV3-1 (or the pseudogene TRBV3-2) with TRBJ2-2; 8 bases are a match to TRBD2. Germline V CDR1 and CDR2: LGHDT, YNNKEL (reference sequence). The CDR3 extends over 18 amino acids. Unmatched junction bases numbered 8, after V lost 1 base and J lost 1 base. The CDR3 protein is CASSQVRTSMMNTGELFF. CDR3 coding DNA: TGTGCCAGCAGCCAAGTCAGGACTAGCATGATGAACACCGGGGAGCTGTTTTTT.

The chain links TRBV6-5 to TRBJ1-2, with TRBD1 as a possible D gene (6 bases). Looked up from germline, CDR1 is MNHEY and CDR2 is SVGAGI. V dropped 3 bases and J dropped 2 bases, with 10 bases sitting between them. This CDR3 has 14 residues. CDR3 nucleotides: TGTGCCAGCAGTTATGTACAGGGAAACTATGGCTACACCTTC. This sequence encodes CASSYVQGNYGYTF.

The CDR3 sequence: CASRSQGTKNIQYF. The CDR3 nucleotides read TGTGCAAGTCGCTCACAGGGGACCAAAAACATTCAGTACTTC. The chain is built from TRBV12-2 and TRBJ2-4; TRBD1 is the table's D call and was not checked against the DNA. TRBV12-2 is flagged as a pseudogene. The CDR3 contains 14 residues.

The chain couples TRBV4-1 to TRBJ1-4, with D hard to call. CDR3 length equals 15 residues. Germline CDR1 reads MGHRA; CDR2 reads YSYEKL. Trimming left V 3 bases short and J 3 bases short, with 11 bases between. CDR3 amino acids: CASSQPQFANEKLFF. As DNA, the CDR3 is TGCGCCAGCAGCCAGCCACAGTTTGCTAATGAAAAACTGTTTTTT.

The CDR3 here is CASSSRDKDTQYF. As DNA, the CDR3 is TGTGCCAGCAGCTCCCGGGACAAAGATACGCAGTATTTT. This chain connects TRBV5-4 to TRBJ2-3; tentative D call: TRBD1 (6 bases). V was pared by 3 bases and J by 5 bases, with 10 bases between. Germline V CDR1 and CDR2: SGHNT, YYREEE (reference sequence). The length of the CDR3 is 13 residues.

The CDR3 spells CASSFAVYNEQFF. The CDR3 DNA is TGTGCCAGCAGCTTTGCGGTTTACAATGAGCAGTTCTTC. This chain uses TRBV7-2 with TRBJ2-1; D gene unclear. CDR1 is SGHTA, CDR2 FQGNSA, per germline. This CDR3 contains 13 residues. Trimming stripped 3 bases from V and 4 bases from J, with 7 bases between.

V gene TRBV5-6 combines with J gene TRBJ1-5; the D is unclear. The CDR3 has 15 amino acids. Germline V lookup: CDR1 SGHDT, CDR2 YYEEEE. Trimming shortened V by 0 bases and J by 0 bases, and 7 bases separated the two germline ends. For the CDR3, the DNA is TGTGCCAGCAGCTTGGGAGGGTATAGCAATCAGCCCCAGCATTTT. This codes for CASSLGGYSNQPQHF.

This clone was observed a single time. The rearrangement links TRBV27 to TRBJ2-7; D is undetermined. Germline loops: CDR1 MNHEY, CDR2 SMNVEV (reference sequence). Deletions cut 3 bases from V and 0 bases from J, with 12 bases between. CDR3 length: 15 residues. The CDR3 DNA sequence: TGTGCCAGCAGTTTCGGTCATCCCACCTCCTACGAGCAGTACTTC. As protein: CASSFGHPTSYEQYF.

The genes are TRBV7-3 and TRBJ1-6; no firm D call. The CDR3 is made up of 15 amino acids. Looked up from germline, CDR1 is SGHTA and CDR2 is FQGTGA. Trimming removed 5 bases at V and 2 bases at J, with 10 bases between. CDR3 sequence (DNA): TGTGCCAGCAGCCGAGACGGGGCCTATAATTCACCCCTCCACTTT. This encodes CASSRDGAYNSPLHF. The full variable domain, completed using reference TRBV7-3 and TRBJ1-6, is GAGVSQTPSNKVTEKGKYVELRCDPISGHTALYWYRQSLGQGPEFLIYFQGTGAADDSGLPNDRFFAVRPEGSVSTLKIQRTERGDSAVYLCASSRDGAYNSPLHFGNGTRLTVT.

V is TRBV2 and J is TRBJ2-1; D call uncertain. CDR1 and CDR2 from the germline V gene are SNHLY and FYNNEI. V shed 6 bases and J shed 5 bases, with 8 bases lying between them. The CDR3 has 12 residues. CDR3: CASSSRHNEQFF. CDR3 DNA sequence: TGTGCCAGCAGCTCTAGGCACAATGAGCAGTTCTTC.

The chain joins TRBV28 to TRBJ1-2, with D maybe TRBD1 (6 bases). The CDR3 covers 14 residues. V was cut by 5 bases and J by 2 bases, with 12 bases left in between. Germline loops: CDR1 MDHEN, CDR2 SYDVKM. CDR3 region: CASSRTGQNYGYTF. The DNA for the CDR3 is TGTGCCAGCAGTCGCACGGGACAAAACTATGGCTACACCTTC.

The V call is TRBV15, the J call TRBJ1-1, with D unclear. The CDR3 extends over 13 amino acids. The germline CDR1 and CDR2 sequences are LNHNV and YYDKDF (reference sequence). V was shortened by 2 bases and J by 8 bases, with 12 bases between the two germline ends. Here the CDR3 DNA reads TGTGCCACCAGCAGATCCCCAACGGGAGAAGCTTTCTTT. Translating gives CATSRSPTGEAFF.

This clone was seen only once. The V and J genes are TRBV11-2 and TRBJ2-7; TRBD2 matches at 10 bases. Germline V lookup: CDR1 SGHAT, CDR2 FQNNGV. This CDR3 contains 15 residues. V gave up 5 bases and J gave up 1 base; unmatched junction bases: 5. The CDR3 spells CASSPTSGKSYEQYF. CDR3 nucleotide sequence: TGTGCCAGCAGCCCCACTAGCGGGAAATCCTACGAGCAGTACTTC.

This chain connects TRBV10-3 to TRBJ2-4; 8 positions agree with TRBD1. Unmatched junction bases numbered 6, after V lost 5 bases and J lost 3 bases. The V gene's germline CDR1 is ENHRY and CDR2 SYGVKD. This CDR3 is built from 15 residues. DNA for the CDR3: TGTGCCATCAGTCCGGACAGGGTGGGCAAAAACATTCAGTACTTC. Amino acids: CAISPDRVGKNIQYF.

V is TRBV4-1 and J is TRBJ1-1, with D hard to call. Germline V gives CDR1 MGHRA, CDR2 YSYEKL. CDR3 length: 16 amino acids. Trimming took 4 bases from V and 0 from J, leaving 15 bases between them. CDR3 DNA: TGCGCCAGCAGCCCCTACGGGAATCTTTTGAACACTGAAGCTTTCTTT. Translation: CASSPYGNLLNTEAFF.

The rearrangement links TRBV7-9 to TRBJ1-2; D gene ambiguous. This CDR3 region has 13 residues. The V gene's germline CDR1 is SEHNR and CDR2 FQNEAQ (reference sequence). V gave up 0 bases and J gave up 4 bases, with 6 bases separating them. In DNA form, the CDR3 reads TGTGCCAGCAGCTTAGCTGGCAGCTATGGCTACACCTTC. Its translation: CASSLAGSYGYTF.

CDR3: CASSPKHRANEQFF. The CDR3 DNA follows: TGTGCCAGCAGTCCCAAGCACAGGGCGAATGAGCAGTTCTTC. This chain connects TRBV27 to TRBJ2-1; tentative D call: TRBD1 (6 bases). This CDR3 spans 14 amino acids. CDR1 MNHEY and CDR2 SMNVEV come from the germline V gene (reference sequence). V lost 5 bases to trimming and J lost 7 bases, with 15 bases between them.

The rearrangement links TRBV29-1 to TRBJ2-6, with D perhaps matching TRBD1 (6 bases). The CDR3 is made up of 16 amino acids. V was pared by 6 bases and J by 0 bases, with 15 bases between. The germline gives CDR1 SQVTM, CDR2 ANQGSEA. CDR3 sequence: CSVRTVKVSGANVLTF. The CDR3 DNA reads TGCAGCGTGCGGACAGTGAAGGTCTCTGGGGCCAACGTCCTGACTTTC.

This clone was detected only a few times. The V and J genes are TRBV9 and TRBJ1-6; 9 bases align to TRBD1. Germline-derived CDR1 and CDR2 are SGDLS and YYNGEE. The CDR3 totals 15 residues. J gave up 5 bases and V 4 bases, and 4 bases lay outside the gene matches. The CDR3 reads CASSFRTGDNSPLHF. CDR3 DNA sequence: TGTGCCAGCAGCTTCCGGACAGGGGATAATTCACCCCTCCACTTT.

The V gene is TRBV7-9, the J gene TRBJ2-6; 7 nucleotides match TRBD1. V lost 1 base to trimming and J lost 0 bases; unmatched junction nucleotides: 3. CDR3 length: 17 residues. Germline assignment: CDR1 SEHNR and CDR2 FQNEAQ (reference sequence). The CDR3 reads CASSLGQGPSGANVLTF. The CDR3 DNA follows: TGTGCCAGCAGCTTAGGACAGGGACCCTCTGGGGCCAACGTCCTGACTTTC.

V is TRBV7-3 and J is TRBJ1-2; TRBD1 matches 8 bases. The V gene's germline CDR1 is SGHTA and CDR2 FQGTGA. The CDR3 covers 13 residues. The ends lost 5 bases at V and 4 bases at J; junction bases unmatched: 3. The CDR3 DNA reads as TGTGCCAGCAGCACCGGGACAGGCTATGGCTACACCTTC. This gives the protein CASSTGTGYGYTF.

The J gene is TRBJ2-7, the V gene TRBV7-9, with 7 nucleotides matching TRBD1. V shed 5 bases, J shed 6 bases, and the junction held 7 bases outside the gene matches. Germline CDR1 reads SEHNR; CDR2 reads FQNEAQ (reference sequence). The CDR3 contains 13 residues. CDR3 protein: CASSPRTGFEQYF. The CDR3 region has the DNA TGTGCCAGCAGCCCCCGGACAGGATTCGAGCAGTACTTC.

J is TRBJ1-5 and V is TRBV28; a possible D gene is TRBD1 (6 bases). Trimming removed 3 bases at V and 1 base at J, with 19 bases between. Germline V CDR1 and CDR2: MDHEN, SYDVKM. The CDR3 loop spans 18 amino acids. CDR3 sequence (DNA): TGTGCCAGCAGTTTCCCGGACAGAATGGATAGGAGCAATCAGCCCCAGCATTTT. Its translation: CASSFPDRMDRSNQPQHF.

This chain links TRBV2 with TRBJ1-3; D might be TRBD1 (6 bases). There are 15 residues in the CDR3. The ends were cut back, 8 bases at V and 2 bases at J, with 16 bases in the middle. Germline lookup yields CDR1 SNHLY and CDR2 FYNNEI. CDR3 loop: CASAGGARAGNTIYF. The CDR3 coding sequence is TGTGCCAGCGCGGGGGGGGCGAGGGCTGGAAACACCATATATTTT.

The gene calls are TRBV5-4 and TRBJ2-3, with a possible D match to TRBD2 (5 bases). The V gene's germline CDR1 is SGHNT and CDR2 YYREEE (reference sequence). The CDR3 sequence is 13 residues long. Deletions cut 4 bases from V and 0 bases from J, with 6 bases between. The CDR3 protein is CASSRTSTDTQYF. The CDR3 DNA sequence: TGTGCCAGCAGCCGGACTAGCACAGATACGCAGTATTTT.